The 18 T cell receptor beta chains below all came from one sample that was sequenced in a study of identical twins. One entry per CDR3 protein, called by TCRdb with MiXCR from the 5' RACE reads. The sample includes under 450,000 distinct CDR3 sequences, about 18% of them seen just once. Material for sequencing was naive T cells sorted from blood. These receptors all come from a man aged 50-60 years in good health.

This clonotype was seen many times. This rearrangement joins TRBV12-3 or TRBV12-4 to TRBJ2-2, with 9 bases fitting TRBD1. V was pared by 6 bases and J by 5 bases, with 7 bases of the junction left unmatched. The CDR3 covers 15 residues. The CDR3 is CASSAGTGWTGELFF. The DNA for the CDR3 is TGTGCCAGCAGCGCCGGGACAGGGTGGACCGGGGAGCTGTTTTTT.

The genes are TRBV4-3 and TRBJ1-2, with D tentatively TRBD1 (6 bases). The CDR3 length is 14 residues. Trimming left V 0 bases short and J 7 bases short, with 12 bases between. The germline V gene encodes CDR1 LGHNA and CDR2 YSLEER. CDR3 coding DNA: TGCGCCAGCAGCCAAGATTGGGGGGCGGGTGGCTACACCTTC. Its protein is CASSQDWGAGGYTF.

The chain recombines TRBV7-9 with TRBJ2-3; D remains unclear. The CDR3 extends over 13 amino acids. The V end was cut by 2 bases, the J end by 5 bases, with 8 bases between. Germline V gene lookup returns CDR1 SEHNR and CDR2 FQNEAQ (reference sequence). The CDR3 here is CASSLNMKDTQYF. CDR3 nucleotides: TGTGCCAGCAGCTTAAACATGAAAGATACGCAGTATTTT.

Ten or more counts support this clonotype. The chain's CDR3 is CASSFSPSPGMDIQYF. CDR3 DNA sequence: TGTGCCAGCAGCTTTAGCCCGAGTCCGGGCATGGACATTCAGTACTTC. The rearrangement links TRBV7-2 to TRBJ2-4; no firm D call. V gave up 3 bases and J gave up 8 bases, with 20 bases separating them. CDR1 and CDR2 from the germline V gene are SGHTA and FQGNSA. CDR3 size: 16 residues.

This clonotype was detected many times. This chain links TRBV20-1 with TRBJ1-1; D not certain. Trimming took off 6 bases at V and 1 base at J, with 9 bases between the two ends. The CDR3 runs 12 residues. Germline CDR1 and CDR2: DFQATT and SNEGSKA (reference sequence). This CDR3 is CSARLRNTEAFF. CDR3 in DNA: TGCAGTGCCAGGCTCAGGAACACTGAAGCTTTCTTT.

The sample holds a few counts of this clonotype. V and J are TRBV5-1 and TRBJ2-3, with D perhaps matching TRBD2 (5 bases). V lost 5 bases to trimming and J lost 5 bases, with 18 bases between them. From germline, CDR1 is SGHRS and CDR2 YFSETQ. The CDR3 has 15 amino acids. CDR3 sequence (DNA): TGCGCCAGCAGGGGGTATCGCGGGTATCGAGATACGCAGTATTTT. Translated, it gives CASRGYRGYRDTQYF. Full variable domain (rest looked up from reference TRBV5-1 and TRBJ2-3): KAGVTQTPRYLIKTRGQQVTLSCSPISGHRSVSWYQQTPGQGLQFLFEYFSETQRNKGNFPGRFSGRQFSNSRSEMNVSTLELGDSALYLCASRGYRGYRDTQYFGPGTRLTVL.

This clonotype was seen a few times. The V and J genes are TRBV6-1 and TRBJ1-1; weak D call: TRBD1 (6 bases). The CDR3 has 14 amino acids. Per the germline V gene, CDR1 is MNHNS and CDR2 is SASEGT. V lost 7 bases and J lost 4, with 16 bases in between. As DNA, the CDR3 is TGTGCCAGCAACCTTGGTGGGGGGCCCACTGAAGCTTTCTTT. As protein: CASNLGGGPTEAFF.

CDR3: CASSWGEGQPQHF. The CDR3 coding sequence is TGTGCCAGCAGTTGGGGTGAGGGTCAGCCCCAGCATTTT. The chain is built from TRBV12-3 or TRBV12-4 and TRBJ1-5, with D unresolved. The CDR3 has 13 amino acids. V was pared by 4 bases and J by 6 bases, with 10 bases between.

V and J are TRBV14 and TRBJ2-2; D not certain. The germline gives CDR1 SGHDN, CDR2 FVKESK. V was clipped by 1 base and J by 3 bases, with 6 bases between them. The CDR3 is 14 residues long. This CDR3 is CASSQGYYTGELFF. CDR3 DNA sequence: TGTGCCAGCAGCCAAGGGTACTACACCGGGGAGCTGTTTTTT.

This chain uses TRBV5-1 with TRBJ2-3; the D is unclear. The CDR3 totals 15 residues. Between the trimmed V and J ends, which lost 0 bases and 0 bases, there was a span of 8 bases. Germline V gene sequence: CDR1 SGHRS, CDR2 YFSETQ. The CDR3 region is CASSLAAASTDTQYF. The CDR3 DNA is TGCGCCAGCAGCTTGGCAGCAGCTAGCACAGATACGCAGTATTTT.

V is TRBV29-1 and J is TRBJ2-2, with 10 bases aligning to TRBD2. The germline gives CDR1 SQVTM, CDR2 ANQGSEA. CDR3 size: 16 residues. Trimming took 0 bases from V and 7 from J; bases not matched to a gene: 8. DNA of the CDR3: TGCAGCGTTGAAGATCCGGCTAGCGGGGGTATCGGGGAGCTGTTTTTT. Translation: CSVEDPASGGIGELFF.

This chain uses TRBV4-2 with TRBJ2-3, with a tentative D call TRBD2 (6 bases). The CDR3 runs to 15 residues. Germline lookup yields CDR1 LGHNA and CDR2 YNFKEQ. Trimming took off 1 base at V and 0 bases at J, with 8 bases between the two ends. CDR3 protein: CASSQVSGSTDTQYF. The CDR3 DNA sequence: TGTGCCAGCAGCCAAGTTAGCGGCAGCACAGATACGCAGTATTTT.

This chain uses TRBV6-2 or TRBV6-3 with TRBJ1-6; unclear D gene. CDR3 length: 14 residues. The germline V gene encodes CDR1 MNHEY and CDR2 SVGEGT. V was clipped by 8 bases and J by 7 bases, with 15 bases between them. CDR3 nucleotides: TGTGCCAGCTCCATTAGCACGGGGAATTCACCCCTCCACTTT. Protein sequence: CASSISTGNSPLHF.

The chain couples TRBV11-2 to TRBJ2-7; TRBD1 aligns across 9 bases. Germline values: CDR1 SGHAT, CDR2 FQNNGV. With 5 bases clipped from V and 0 bases from J, the junction kept 5 bases outside the gene matches. CDR3 length: 15 amino acids. The DNA of the CDR3 is TGTGCCAGCAGCCATGGACAGGGGATCTCCTACGAGCAGTACTTC. The encoded protein is CASSHGQGISYEQYF.

This clonotype was seen a few times. V gene TRBV5-1 combines with J gene TRBJ2-7; possible D gene TRBD2, 5 bases. The V end lost 0 bases, the J end lost 4 bases, and 20 bases lay between the germline ends. The CDR3 extends over 17 amino acids. From germline, CDR1 is SGHRS and CDR2 YFSETQ. The CDR3 loop reads CASSLGRRPSGDYEQYF. Here the CDR3 DNA reads TGCGCCAGCAGCTTGGGGAGGCGTCCAAGCGGAGATTACGAGCAGTACTTC.

The CDR3 DNA follows: TGTGCCAGCAGTCGGCGTTTGGGTAACTATGGCTACACCTTC. Translation: CASSRRLGNYGYTF. This chain uses TRBV12-3 or TRBV12-4 with TRBJ1-2, with unresolved D. V was shortened by 5 bases and J by 1 base, with 11 bases between the two germline ends. This CDR3 region has 14 residues.

This clonotype was recorded at least ten times. V is TRBV10-3 and J is TRBJ2-1; D uncertain. Germline CDR1 and CDR2: ENHRY and SYGVKD. The germline V and J ends were trimmed by 4 bases and 6 bases, with 10 bases remaining between them. The CDR3 extends over 13 amino acids. The CDR3 nucleotides read TGTGCCATCAGTGGAACCACCGGCAATGAGCAGTTCTTC. Translated: CAISGTTGNEQFF.

This clonotype was seen ten or more times. V usage is TRBV28 and J usage is TRBJ2-1; 10 nucleotides agree with TRBD2. CDR3 length: 16 amino acids. Germline V lookup: CDR1 MDHEN, CDR2 SYDVKM. After removal of 3 bases from V and 8 bases from J, the junction contained 10 bases not matched to a gene. CDR3: CASSFNPLAGSDEQFF. The CDR3 DNA sequence: TGTGCCAGCAGTTTCAATCCACTAGCGGGATCGGATGAGCAGTTCTTC.